The clone carrying this TCR beta chain was seen only once. Patients were ineligible given autoimmune disease history or systemic immunosuppression. The data were taken from a study of OX40 agonist ivuxolimab in advanced cancers. Whole-study context: At doses from 0.01 to 10 mg/kg, patients were given intravenous ivuxolimab every 2 weeks.

V was shortened by 6 bases and J by 2 bases, with 14 bases between the two germline ends. The CDR3 length is 16 residues. CDR1 MNHEY and CDR2 SMNVEV come from the germline V gene (reference sequence). Sequencing was performed with immunoSEQ multiplex PCR; in TCRdb, only in-frame clones are kept and a portion is missing. Here the sample spans some 65,000 clones, about 85% being singletons. The genes are TRBV27 and TRBJ2-6; D is undetermined. This TCR was sampled from an adult with an advanced solid tumor such as melanoma, head and neck, liver or kidney cancer. The input for sequencing was CD4+ or CD8+ T cells sorted from blood, taken in a trial of the OX40 agonist ivuxolimab. The chain's CDR3 is CASSRPTRAGANVLTF. In nucleotides, the CDR3 is TGTGCCAGCAGCCGACCCACCAGAGCTGGGGCCAACGTCCTGACTTTC. Filled out from reference TRBV27 and TRBJ2-6, the complete variable domain reads EAQVTQNPRYLITVTGKKLTVTCSQNMNHEYMSWYRQDPGLGLRQIYYSMNVEVTDKGDVPEGYKVSRKEKRNFPLILESPSPNQTSLYFCASSRPTRAGANVLTFGAGSRLTVL.